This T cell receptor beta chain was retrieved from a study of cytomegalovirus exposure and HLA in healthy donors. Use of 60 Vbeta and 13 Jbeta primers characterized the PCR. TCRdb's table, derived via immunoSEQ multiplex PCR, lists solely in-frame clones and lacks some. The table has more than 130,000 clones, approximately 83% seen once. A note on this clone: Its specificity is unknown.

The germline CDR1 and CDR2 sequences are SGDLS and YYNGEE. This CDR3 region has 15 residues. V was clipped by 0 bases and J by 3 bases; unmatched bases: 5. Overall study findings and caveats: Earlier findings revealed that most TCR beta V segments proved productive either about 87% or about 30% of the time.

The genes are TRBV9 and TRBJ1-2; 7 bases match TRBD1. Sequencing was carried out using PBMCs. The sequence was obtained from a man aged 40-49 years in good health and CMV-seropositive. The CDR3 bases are TGTGCCAGCAGCGTAGGTCCAGGGGGAGACTATGGCTACACCTTC. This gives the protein CASSVGPGGDYGYTF.